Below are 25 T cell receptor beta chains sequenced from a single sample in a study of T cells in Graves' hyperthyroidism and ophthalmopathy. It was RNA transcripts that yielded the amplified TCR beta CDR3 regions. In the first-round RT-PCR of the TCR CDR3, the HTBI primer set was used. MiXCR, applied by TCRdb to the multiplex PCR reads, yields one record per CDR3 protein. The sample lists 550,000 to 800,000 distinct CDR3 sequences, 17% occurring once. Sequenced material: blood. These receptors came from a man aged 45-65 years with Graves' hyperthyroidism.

CDR3 DNA sequence: TGTGCCAGCAGCCCAGGGGGCCTTATTCACAAAGGGGATACGCAGTATTTT. This encodes CASSPGGLIHKGDTQYF. V usage is TRBV9 and J usage is TRBJ2-3; 8 bases agree with TRBD1. In germline, CDR1 is SGDLS, CDR2 YYNGEE. The CDR3 totals 17 residues. The trim removed 4 bases at V and 6 bases at J, leaving 16 bases unmatched.

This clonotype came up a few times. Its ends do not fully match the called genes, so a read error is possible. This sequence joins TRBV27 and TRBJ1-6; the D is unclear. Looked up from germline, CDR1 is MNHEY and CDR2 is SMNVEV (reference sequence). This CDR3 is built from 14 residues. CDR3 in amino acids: CASSLVGYNLPLHF. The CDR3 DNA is TGTGCCAGCAGTTTGGTTGGATATAATTTACCCCTCCACTTT.

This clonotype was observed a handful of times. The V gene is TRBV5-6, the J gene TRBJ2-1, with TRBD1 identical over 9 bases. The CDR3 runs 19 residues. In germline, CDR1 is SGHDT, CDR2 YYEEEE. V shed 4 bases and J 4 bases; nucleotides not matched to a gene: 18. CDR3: CASSPEGTGTFTGYNEQFF. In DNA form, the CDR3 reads TGTGCCAGCAGCCCCGAAGGGACAGGGACGTTTACGGGATACAATGAGCAGTTCTTC.

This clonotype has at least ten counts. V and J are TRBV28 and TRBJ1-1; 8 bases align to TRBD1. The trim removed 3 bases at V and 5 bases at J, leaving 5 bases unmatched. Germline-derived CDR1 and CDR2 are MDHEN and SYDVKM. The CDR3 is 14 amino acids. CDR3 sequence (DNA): TGTGCCAGCAGTTTCTCGCAGGGGGCAACTGAAGCTTTCTTT. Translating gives CASSFSQGATEAFF.

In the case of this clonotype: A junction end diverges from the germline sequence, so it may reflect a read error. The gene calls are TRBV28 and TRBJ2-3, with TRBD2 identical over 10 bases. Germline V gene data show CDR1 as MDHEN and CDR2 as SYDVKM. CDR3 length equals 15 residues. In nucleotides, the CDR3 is TGTGCCAGCAGTCACACTAGCGGGAACACAGATACGCGGTATTTT. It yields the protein CASSHTSGNTDTRYF.

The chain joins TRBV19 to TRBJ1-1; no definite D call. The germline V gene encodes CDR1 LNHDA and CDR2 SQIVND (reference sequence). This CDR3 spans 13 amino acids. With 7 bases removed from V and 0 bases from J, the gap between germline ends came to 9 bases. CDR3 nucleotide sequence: TGTGCCAGTACTAAGGGAATGAACACTGAAGCTTTCTTT. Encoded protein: CASTKGMNTEAFF.

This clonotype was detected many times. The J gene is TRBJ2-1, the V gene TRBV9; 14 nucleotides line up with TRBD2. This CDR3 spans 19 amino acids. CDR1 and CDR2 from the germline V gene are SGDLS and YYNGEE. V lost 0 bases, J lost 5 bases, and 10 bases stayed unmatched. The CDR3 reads CASSVDPTSGRAVNNEQFF. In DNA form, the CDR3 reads TGTGCCAGCAGCGTAGACCCGACTAGCGGGAGGGCCGTGAACAATGAGCAGTTCTTC. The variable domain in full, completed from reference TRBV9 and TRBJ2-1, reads DSGVTQTPKHLITATGQRVTLRCSPRSGDLSVYWYQQSLDQGLQFLIQYYNGEERAKGNILERFSAQQFPDLHSELNLSSLELGDSALYFCASSVDPTSGRAVNNEQFFGPGTRLTVL.

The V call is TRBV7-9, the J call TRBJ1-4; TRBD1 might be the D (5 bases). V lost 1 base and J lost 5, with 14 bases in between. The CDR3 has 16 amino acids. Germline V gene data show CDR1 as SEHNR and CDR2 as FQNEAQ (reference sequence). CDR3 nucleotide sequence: TGTGCCAGCAGCTTAGAGGGGAATGGCGGGAATGAAAAACTGTTTTTT. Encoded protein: CASSLEGNGGNEKLFF.

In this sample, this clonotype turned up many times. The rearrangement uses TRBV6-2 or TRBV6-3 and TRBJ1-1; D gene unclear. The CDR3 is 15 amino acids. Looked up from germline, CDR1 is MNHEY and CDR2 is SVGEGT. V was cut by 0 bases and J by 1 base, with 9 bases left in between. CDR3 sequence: CASSYSGKGNTEAFF. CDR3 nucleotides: TGTGCCAGCAGTTACTCGGGAAAGGGGAACACTGAAGCTTTCTTT.

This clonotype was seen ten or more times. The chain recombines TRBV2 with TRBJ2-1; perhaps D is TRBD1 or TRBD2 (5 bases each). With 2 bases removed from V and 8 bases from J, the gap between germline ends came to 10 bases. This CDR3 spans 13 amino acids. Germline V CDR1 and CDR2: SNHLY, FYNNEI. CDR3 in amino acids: CASSELWGYEQFF. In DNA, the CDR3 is TGTGCCAGCAGTGAACTATGGGGGTATGAGCAGTTCTTC.

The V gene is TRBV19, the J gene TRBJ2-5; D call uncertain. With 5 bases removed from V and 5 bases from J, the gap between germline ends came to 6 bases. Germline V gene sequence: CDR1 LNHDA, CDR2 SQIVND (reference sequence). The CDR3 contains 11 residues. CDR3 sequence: CASSGMETQYF. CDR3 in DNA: TGTGCCAGTAGTGGTATGGAGACCCAGTACTTC.

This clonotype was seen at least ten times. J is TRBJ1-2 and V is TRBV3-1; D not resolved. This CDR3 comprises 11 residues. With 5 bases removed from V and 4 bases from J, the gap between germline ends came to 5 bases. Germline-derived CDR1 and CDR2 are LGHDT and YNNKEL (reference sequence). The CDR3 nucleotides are TGTGCCAGCAGCGGGCTCTATGGCTACACCTTC. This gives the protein CASSGLYGYTF.

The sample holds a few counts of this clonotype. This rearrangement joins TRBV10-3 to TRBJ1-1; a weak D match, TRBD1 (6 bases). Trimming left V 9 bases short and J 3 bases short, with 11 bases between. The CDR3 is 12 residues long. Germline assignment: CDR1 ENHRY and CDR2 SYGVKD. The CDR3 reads CAIRTEYTEAFF. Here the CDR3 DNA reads TGTGCCATTAGGACAGAATACACTGAAGCTTTCTTT.

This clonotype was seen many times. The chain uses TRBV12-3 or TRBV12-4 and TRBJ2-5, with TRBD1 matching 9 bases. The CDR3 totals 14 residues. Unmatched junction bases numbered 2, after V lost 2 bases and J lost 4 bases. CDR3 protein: CASSLRDRAETQYF. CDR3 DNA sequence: TGTGCCAGCAGTTTAAGGGACAGGGCAGAGACCCAGTACTTC.

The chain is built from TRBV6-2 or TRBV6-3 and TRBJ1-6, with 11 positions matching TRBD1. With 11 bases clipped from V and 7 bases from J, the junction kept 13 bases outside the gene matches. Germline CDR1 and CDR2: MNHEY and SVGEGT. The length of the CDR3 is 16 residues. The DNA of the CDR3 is TGTGCCGGCGGTTCCCGGACAGGGGGCTTGAATTCACCCCTCCACTTT. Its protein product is CAGGSRTGGLNSPLHF.

The CDR3 region is CASSFIPGQGGEKLFF. CDR3 bases: TGTGCCAGCAGCTTCATTCCGGGACAGGGAGGCGAAAAACTGTTTTTT. The chain is built from TRBV27 and TRBJ1-4; 9 bases line up with TRBD1. CDR1 and CDR2 (germline): MNHEY, SMNVEV (reference sequence). There are 16 residues in the CDR3. After removal of 6 bases from V and 8 bases from J, the junction contained 13 bases not matched to a gene.

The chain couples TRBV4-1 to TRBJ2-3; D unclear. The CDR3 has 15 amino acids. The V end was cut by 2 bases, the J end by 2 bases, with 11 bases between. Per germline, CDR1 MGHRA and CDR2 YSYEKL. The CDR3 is CASSQLNVLTDTQYF. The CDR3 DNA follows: TGCGCCAGCAGCCAATTAAACGTACTCACAGATACGCAGTATTTT.

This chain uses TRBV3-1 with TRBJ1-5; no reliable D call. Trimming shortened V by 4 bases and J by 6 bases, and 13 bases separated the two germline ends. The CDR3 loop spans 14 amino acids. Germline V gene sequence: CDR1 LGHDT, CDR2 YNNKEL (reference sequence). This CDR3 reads CASSRMRSGQPQHF. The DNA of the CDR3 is TGTGCCAGCAGCCGTATGAGGTCTGGTCAGCCCCAGCATTTT.

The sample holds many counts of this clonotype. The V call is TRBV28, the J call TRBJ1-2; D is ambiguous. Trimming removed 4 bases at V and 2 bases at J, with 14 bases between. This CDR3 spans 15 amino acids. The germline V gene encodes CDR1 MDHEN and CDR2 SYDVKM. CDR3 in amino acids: CASSYGWEVNYGYTF. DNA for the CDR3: TGTGCCAGCAGTTATGGCTGGGAGGTGAACTATGGCTACACCTTC.

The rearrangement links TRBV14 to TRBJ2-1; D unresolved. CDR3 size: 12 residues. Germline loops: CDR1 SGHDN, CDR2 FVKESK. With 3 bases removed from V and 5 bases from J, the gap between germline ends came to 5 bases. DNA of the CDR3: TGTGCCAGCAGCCAGATCAACAATGAGCAGTTCTTC. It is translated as CASSQINNEQFF.

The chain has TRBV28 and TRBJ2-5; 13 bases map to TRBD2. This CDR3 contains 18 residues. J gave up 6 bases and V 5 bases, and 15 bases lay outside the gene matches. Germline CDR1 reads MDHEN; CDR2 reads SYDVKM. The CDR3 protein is CASSPGTSGIRSTKTQYF. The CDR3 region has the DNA TGTGCCAGCAGTCCCGGGACTAGCGGGATAAGGTCGACGAAGACCCAGTACTTC.

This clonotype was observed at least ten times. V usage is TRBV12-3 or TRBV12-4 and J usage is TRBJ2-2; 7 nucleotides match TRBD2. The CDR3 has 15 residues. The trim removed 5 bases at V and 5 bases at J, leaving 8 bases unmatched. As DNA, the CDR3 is TGTGCCAGCAGTCCTCGGGACTATCCGACCGGGGAGCTGTTTTTT. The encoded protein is CASSPRDYPTGELFF.

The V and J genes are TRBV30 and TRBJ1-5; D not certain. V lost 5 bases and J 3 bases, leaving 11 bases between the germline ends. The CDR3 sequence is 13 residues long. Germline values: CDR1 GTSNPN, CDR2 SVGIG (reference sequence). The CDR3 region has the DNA TGTGCCTGGGAAAAGGGCTACAATCAGCCCCAGCATTTT. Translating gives CAWEKGYNQPQHF.

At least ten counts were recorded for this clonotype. CDR3 sequence: CASRTPADNPHEQYF. Here the CDR3 DNA reads TGTGCCAGCAGGACACCAGCGGACAACCCGCACGAGCAGTACTTC. This chain connects TRBV28 to TRBJ2-7; D tentatively reads TRBD1 or TRBD2 (5 bases each). The length of the CDR3 is 15 residues. CDR1 and CDR2 (germline): MDHEN, SYDVKM. V was clipped by 6 bases and J by 5 bases, with 20 bases between them.

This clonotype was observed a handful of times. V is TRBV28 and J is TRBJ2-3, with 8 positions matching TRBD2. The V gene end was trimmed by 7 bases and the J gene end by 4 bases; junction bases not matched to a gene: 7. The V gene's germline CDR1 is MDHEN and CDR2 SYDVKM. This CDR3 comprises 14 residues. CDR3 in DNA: TGTGCCAGCAAGGTAGCGGGAACTTCAGATACGCAGTATTTT. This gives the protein CASKVAGTSDTQYF.